These T cell receptor beta chains were read from a single sample in a study of CD8+CD57+ T cells in acquired aplastic anemia. TCRdb itself ran the reads through MiXCR, one entry per CDR3 protein. Here the sample spans roughly 420,000 distinct CDR3 sequences, roughly 68% being singletons. Sequencing was carried out using sorted CD4+, CD8+, or CD8+CD57+ T cells (not recorded which) from PBMCs. The receptors derive from a human donor in good health, serving as a control. Each CDR3 is given with its conserved first and last residue. A D gene is named only where the DNA matches it firmly. Expanded clones are given a class, and other clones once, few, many or no size at all.

>TRBJ2-1|TRBV5-1|once|NA
CASSFSARRNEQFF
TGCGCCAGCAGCTTCAGTGCCCGCCGCAATGAGCAGTTCTTC
>TRBJ2-3|TRBV9|once|TRBD1
CASSSYRGQADTQYF
TGTGCCAGTAGCTCCTACAGGGGGCAGGCAGATACGCAGTATTTT
>TRBJ1-6|TRBV20-1|NA|TRBD1
CSARVGGRNSPLHF
TGCAGTGCTAGAGTAGGGGGCCGAAATTCACCCCTCCACTTT
>TRBJ2-5|TRBV7-2|NA|NA
CASRAAAEANAYF
TGTGCCAGCAGAGCCGCAGCGGAAGCGAACGCGTACTTC
>TRBJ2-1|TRBV6-6|NA|NA
CASRIGSYNEQFF
TGTGCCAGCAGGATAGGTTCCTACAATGAGCAGTTCTTC
>TRBJ2-5|TRBV7-4|NA|TRBD2
CASSLAGGRVTEYF
TGTGCCAGCAGCCTAGCGGGGGGGCGGGTGACCGAGTACTTC
>TRBJ1-2|TRBV4-2|many|TRBD1
CASSRTWTGEAYGYTF
TGTGCCAGCAGCCGGACCTGGACAGGGGAGGCGTATGGCTACACCTTC
>TRBJ2-1|TRBV12-3/TRBV12-4|NA|NA
CASKDYNEQFF
TGTGCCAGCAAGGACTACAATGAGCAGTTCTTC
>TRBJ1-2|TRBV19|NA|NA
CASSRGDYGYTF
TGTGCCAGTAGTAGGGGTGACTATGGCTACACCTTC
>TRBJ2-5|TRBV4-2|many|TRBD2
CASSYGLAGDQETQYF
TGTGCCAGCAGCTACGGACTAGCGGGGGACCAAGAGACCCAGTACTTC
>TRBJ1-2|TRBV2|many|NA
CASTGLHYGYTF
TGTGCCAGCACGGGGCTACACTATGGCTACACCTTC
>TRBJ2-1|TRBV7-2|NA|NA
CASSSTGFGQFF
TGTGCCAGCAGCTCCACAGGGTTTGGGCAGTTCTTC
>TRBJ1-1|TRBV5-6|NA|NA
CASSLPRFEAFF
TGTGCCAGCAGCTTGCCAAGGTTTGAAGCTTTCTTT
>TRBJ1-2|TRBV20-1|NA|TRBD1
CSARGGGGYNYTF
TGCAGTGCTAGAGGAGGGGGCGGGTATAACTACACCTTC
>TRBJ1-3|TRBV5-5|NA|TRBD1
CASSKGQGNTIYF
TGTGCCAGCAGTAAGGGACAGGGAAACACCATATATTTT
>TRBJ1-2|TRBV7-2|many|NA
CASSGDVLYGYTF
TGTGCCAGCAGCGGAGACGTACTCTATGGCTACACCTTC
>TRBJ2-6|TRBV20-1|NA|NA
CSARSTGTGANVLTF
TGCAGTGCTAGATCAACCGGGACAGGGGCCAACGTCCTGACTTTC
>TRBJ2-7|TRBV9|NA|NA
CASSDPTRGSEQYF
TGTGCCAGCAGCGACCCAACGCGGGGCTCCGAGCAGTACTTC
>TRBJ2-5|TRBV7-2|many|TRBD2
CASSPGTSRETQYF
TGTGCCAGCAGCCCCGGGACTAGCAGGGAGACCCAGTACTTC
>TRBJ2-7|TRBV7-8|medium-sized|NA
CASSAGPYEQYF
TGTGCCAGCAGCGCGGGTCCTTACGAGCAGTACTTC
>TRBJ1-5|TRBV5-1|NA|NA
CASSLDRDGPQHF
TGCGCCAGCAGCTTGGACCGGGACGGGCCCCAGCATTTT
>TRBJ2-2|TRBV7-3|NA|TRBD2
CASSLGLAGAYTGELFF
TGTGCCAGCAGCTTAGGACTAGCGGGGGCCTACACCGGGGAGCTGTTTTTT
>TRBJ1-4|TRBV7-8|NA|TRBD1
CASTAQKTGVEKLFF
TGTGCCAGCACAGCACAAAAGACAGGGGTTGAAAAACTGTTTTTT
>TRBJ1-1|TRBV20-1|NA|NA
CSVRLGGTEAFF
TGCAGTGTTAGGTTAGGGGGCACTGAAGCTTTCTTT
>TRBJ2-7|TRBV20-1|medium-sized|NA
CSVPVGAGRSYEQYF
TGCAGTGTCCCCGTGGGGGCGGGGCGTTCCTACGAGCAGTACTTC
>TRBJ1-1|TRBV4-1|NA|NA
CASSGWAGVNTEAFF
TGCGCCAGCAGCGGATGGGCAGGGGTTAACACTGAAGCTTTCTTT
>TRBJ1-4|TRBV2|many|NA
CATGGDVEKLFF
TGTGCTACGGGGGGGGACGTTGAAAAACTGTTTTTT
>TRBJ2-5|TRBV3-1|NA|NA
CASSQSTGQQTQYF
TGTGCCAGCAGCCAGTCGACAGGCCAGCAGACCCAGTACTTC
>TRBJ2-1|TRBV2|NA|TRBD2
CASPPIAGADYNEQFF
TGTGCCAGCCCCCCGATAGCGGGGGCCGACTACAATGAGCAGTTCTTC
>TRBJ1-1|TRBV7-6|NA|NA
CASTARKGLTEDFF
TGTGCCAGCACCGCCAGGAAGGGTCTCACTGAAGATTTTTTT
>TRBJ2-5|TRBV7-2|NA|NA
CASSLVRTPIGQYF
TGTGCCAGCAGCTTAGTAAGAACGCCGATTGGGCAGTACTTC
>TRBJ1-1|TRBV7-3|NA|NA
CASSLRRRGVVTEAFF
TGTGCCAGCAGCTTACGCAGAAGGGGTGTTGTCACTGAAGCTTTCTTT
>TRBJ1-1|TRBV18|many|NA
CASSPGGNTEAFF
TGTGCCAGCTCACCAGGAGGGAACACTGAAGCTTTCTTT
>TRBJ2-5|TRBV15|NA|TRBD2
CASSLGGAGGGETQYF
TGTGCCAGCAGCTTGGGGGGGGCGGGGGGGGGAGAGACCCAGTACTTC
>TRBJ1-6|TRBV7-2|NA|TRBD1
CASSLGWDSSYEQHF
TGTGCCAGCAGCTTAGGTTGGGACAGTTCCTACGAGCAGCACTTT
>TRBJ1-6|TRBV7-9|NA|NA
CASSLGPGERALQF
TGTGCCAGCAGCTTAGGCCCAGGGGAAAGGGCGCTCCAGTTT
>TRBJ2-7|TRBV9|once|NA
CASSLGEVNSHLQYF
TGTGCCAGCAGCTTAGGGGAGGTGAATTCCCACCTCCAGTACTTC
>TRBJ2-7|TRBV2|NA|TRBD2
CASSETAGGYEQYF
TGTGCCAGCAGTGAAACAGCGGGAGGTTACGAGCAGTACTTC
>TRBJ2-3|TRBV4-3|once|NA
CASSQGTDNEQYF
TGCGCCAGCAGCCAAGGGACTGACAATGAGCAGTATTTT
>TRBJ2-7|TRBV6-6|NA|NA
CARDDPGGTYEQYF
TGTGCCAGAGATGACCCCGGCGGGACCTACGAGCAGTACTTC